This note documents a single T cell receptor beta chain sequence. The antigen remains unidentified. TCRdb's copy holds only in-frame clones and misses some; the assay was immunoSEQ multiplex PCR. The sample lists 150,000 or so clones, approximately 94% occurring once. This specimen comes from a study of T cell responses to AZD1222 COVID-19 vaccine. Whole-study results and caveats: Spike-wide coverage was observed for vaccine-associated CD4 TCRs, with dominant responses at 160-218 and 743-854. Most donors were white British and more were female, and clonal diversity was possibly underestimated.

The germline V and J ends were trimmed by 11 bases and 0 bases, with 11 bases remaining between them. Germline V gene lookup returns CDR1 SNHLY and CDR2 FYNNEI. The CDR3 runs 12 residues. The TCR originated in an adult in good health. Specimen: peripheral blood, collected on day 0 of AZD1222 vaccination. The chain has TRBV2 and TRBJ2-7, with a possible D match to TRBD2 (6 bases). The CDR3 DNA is TGTGCCGGGAGGACCGCCTCCTACGAGCAGTACTTC. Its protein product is CAGRTASYEQYF.